Listed below are T cell receptor beta chains from one sample, sequenced in a study of shared clonotypes between healthy human individuals. The protocol was immunoSEQ multiplex PCR, while the TCRdb copy is restricted to in-frame clones and leaves out a portion. The table includes more than 2 million clones, approximately 94% detected once. Sequencing used naive CD8+ T cells sorted from blood. Receptor source: a man younger than 35 in good health. The conserved cysteine and the conserved F or W are not part of the CDR3 here. Each record gives: CDR3 protein, V gene, J gene.

CDR3aa: ASSLDGGSYEQY
v_gene: TRBV7-9
j_gene: TRBJ2-7

CDR3aa: ASSSPGAGGPGEQY
v_gene: TRBV7-2
j_gene: TRBJ2-7

CDR3aa: ASSWVAEQETQY
v_gene: TRBV7-6
j_gene: TRBJ2-5

CDR3aa: ASSFFSRESHEQY
v_gene: TRBV5-1
j_gene: TRBJ2-7

CDR3aa: ASSSGQGTGNTEAF
v_gene: TRBV7-6
j_gene: TRBJ1-1

CDR3aa: ASSLLSGRLSTDTQY
v_gene: TRBV11-2
j_gene: TRBJ2-3

CDR3aa: ASRYWVNTGELF
v_gene: TRBV5-1
j_gene: TRBJ2-2

CDR3aa: SVLSGLSNGYT
v_gene: TRBV29-1
j_gene: TRBJ1-2

CDR3aa: ASSEALGNEQY
v_gene: TRBV2
j_gene: TRBJ2-7

CDR3aa: ASTRGGDLGYQETQY
v_gene: TRBV5-4
j_gene: TRBJ2-5

CDR3aa: ASSDPRLADNNEQF
v_gene: TRBV2
j_gene: TRBJ2-1

CDR3aa: ASSPGLGYDEQY
v_gene: TRBV5-4
j_gene: TRBJ2-7

CDR3aa: ASSSPPYEQY
v_gene: TRBV6-5
j_gene: TRBJ2-7

CDR3aa: ASSLGGPFIQAQY
v_gene: TRBV27
j_gene: TRBJ2-5

CDR3aa: AWSVPGVDYGYT
v_gene: TRBV30
j_gene: TRBJ1-2

CDR3aa: ASSAGPVGGTYEQY
v_gene: TRBV9
j_gene: TRBJ2-7

CDR3aa: SVIFYNEQF
v_gene: TRBV29-1
j_gene: TRBJ2-1

CDR3aa: ASRTRGSGELF
v_gene: TRBV19
j_gene: TRBJ2-2

CDR3aa: ASGPDTQY
v_gene: TRBV27
j_gene: TRBJ2-3

CDR3aa: ASGVPGQGNQPQH
v_gene: TRBV2
j_gene: TRBJ1-5

CDR3aa: ASSLNRGPLNTEAF
v_gene: TRBV27
j_gene: TRBJ1-1

CDR3aa: ASSEQGTQY
v_gene: TRBV9
j_gene: TRBJ2-3

CDR3aa: ASRVRGWGTDTQY
v_gene: TRBV5-6
j_gene: TRBJ2-3

CDR3aa: ASSLSSGASYEQY
v_gene: TRBV5-8
j_gene: TRBJ2-7

CDR3aa: ASTEQDREENTIY
v_gene: TRBV2
j_gene: TRBJ1-3

CDR3aa: ASSPQPEYEQY
v_gene: TRBV9
j_gene: TRBJ2-7

CDR3aa: SVEFLSTDTQY
v_gene: TRBV29-1
j_gene: TRBJ2-3

CDR3aa: ASSPQGNGYGYT
v_gene: TRBV6-6
j_gene: TRBJ1-2

CDR3aa: ASSRDGGYEQY
v_gene: TRBV4-1
j_gene: TRBJ2-7

CDR3aa: ASRPLAPEGPYEETQY
v_gene: TRBV7-8
j_gene: TRBJ2-5

CDR3aa: ASSLDLAGEETQY
v_gene: TRBV11-2
j_gene: TRBJ2-5